This T cell receptor (beta chain) appears in the sequencing data of a study of blood T cell repertoires in COVID-19. In the study overall: The study drew acute and convalescent COVID-19 samples from the United States, Italy and Spain. PBMCs, B-cell-depleted T cells, or T cells were the source of the cDNA or gDNA that made up the material.

Methods used by the authors: Amplification with reference gene primers provided the estimates of nucleated cell counts. Only in-frame clones appear in the TCRdb table, and some are missing; sequencing was by immunoSEQ multiplex PCR. D and trimming come from the DNA, and the V and J calls and clone size come from that table. The repertoire includes approximately 50,000 clones, more than 75% of them detected once, and approximately 4% sits in the top ten. Germline assignment: CDR1 MNHEY and CDR2 SMNVEV (reference sequence). Trimming stripped 1 base from V and 0 bases from J, with 13 bases between. The CDR3 loop spans 16 amino acids.

This TCR derives from a man in his fifties or sixties with acute or convalescent COVID-19. The chain combines TRBV27 with TRBJ2-7, with TRBD1 as a possible D gene (6 bases). Sequences were obtained from peripheral blood. The CDR3 loop reads CASSLYPGASSYEQYF. In DNA, the CDR3 is TGTGCCAGCAGTTTATATCCAGGGGCGTCCTCCTACGAGCAGTACTTC.